The 25 T cell receptor beta chains in this list originate from one sample, sequenced in a study of cytotoxic CD8 clonotypes in ibrutinib-treated CLL. Repertoires were generated with immunoSEQ multiplex PCR, while TCRdb's copy carries only in-frame clones and drops some. The sample has about 160,000 clones, 84% seen once; the top ten hold over 4.5%. The source material was PBMCs, sampled after 24 months of ibrutinib treatment. All receptors derive from a human donor with chronic lymphocytic leukemia.

The chain uses TRBV19 and TRBJ1-2; D uncertain. The CDR3 length is 13 residues. CDR1 is LNHDA and CDR2 is SQIVND in the germline V gene (reference sequence). V was clipped by 2 bases and J by 6 bases, with 10 bases between them. The CDR3 DNA sequence: TGTGCCAGTAGTATAATGCACCTAGATGGCTACACCTTC. It translates to CASSIMHLDGYTF.

The chain links TRBV15 to TRBJ1-3, with D possibly TRBD1 on 5 matching bases. CDR3 length: 16 amino acids. V was trimmed by 0 bases and J by 3 bases, leaving 12 bases between them. CDR1 LNHNV and CDR2 YYDKDF come from the germline V gene (reference sequence). DNA of the CDR3: TGTGCCACCAGCAGAGACAGGGCCATCGGTGGAAACACCATATATTTT. Its translation is CATSRDRAIGGNTIYF.

J is TRBJ1-1 and V is TRBV10-3; possible D gene TRBD1, 5 bases. V was shortened by 2 bases and J by 13 bases, with 20 bases between the two germline ends. CDR1 and CDR2 (germline): ENHRY, SYGVKD. The CDR3 is 14 residues long. The CDR3 reads CAISEGGRSYSDFF. DNA for the CDR3: TGTGCCATCAGTGAGGGGGGACGGTCTTATAGCGATTTCTTT.

This clone showed up just once. The V and J genes are TRBV7-3 and TRBJ2-1; tentatively, D is TRBD1 (5 bases). This CDR3 is built from 19 residues. CDR1 and CDR2 from the germline V gene are SGHTA and FQGTGA. V gave up 4 bases and J gave up 0 bases, with 22 bases separating them. The CDR3 sequence is CASSSQIGADDSSYNEQFF. CDR3 bases: TGTGCCAGCAGCTCGCAGATTGGGGCGGACGATAGCTCCTACAATGAGCAGTTCTTC.

This sequence joins TRBV6-5 and TRBJ1-1; D gene unclear. The length of the CDR3 is 12 residues. V lost 6 bases to trimming and J lost 4 bases, with 9 bases between them. CDR1 and CDR2 (germline): MNHEY, SVGAGI. The CDR3 coding sequence is TGTGCCAGCAGCCCGAAGGTCACTGAAGCTTTCTTT. Amino acid sequence: CASSPKVTEAFF.

The CDR3 sequence is CASKPPSRAGDSEEKLFF. Written as DNA, the CDR3 is TGTGCCAGCAAACCCCCGAGTCGGGCAGGGGATTCGGAGGAAAAACTGTTTTTT. The chain recombines TRBV27 with TRBJ1-4; perhaps TRBD1 as D (6 bases). The CDR3 length is 18 residues. Germline CDR1 reads MNHEY; CDR2 reads SMNVEV (reference sequence). Trimming removed 7 bases at V and 8 bases at J, with 29 bases between.

This clone occurred once. CDR3 sequence reads: CASRRGPGGTEAFF. Written as DNA, the CDR3 is TGTGCCAGCAGGCGTGGGCCCGGGGGCACTGAAGCTTTCTTT. The chain employs TRBV6-5 and TRBJ1-1, with D tentatively TRBD1 (5 bases). The CDR3 consists of 14 residues. Trimming left V 6 bases short and J 4 bases short, with 15 bases between. In germline, CDR1 is MNHEY, CDR2 SVGAGI.

V is TRBV5-6 and J is TRBJ2-7; a possible D gene is TRBD1 (5 bases). Per germline, CDR1 SGHDT and CDR2 YYEEEE. V lost 0 bases to trimming and J lost 5 bases, with 12 bases between them. This CDR3 is built from 14 residues. The CDR3 DNA is TGTGCCAGCAGCTTGGTGGGCAGGGTGGACGAGCAGTACTTC. It is translated as CASSLVGRVDEQYF.

V gene TRBV19 combines with J gene TRBJ2-6, with D possibly TRBD2 on 5 matching bases. V gave up 5 bases and J gave up 2 bases, with 13 bases separating them. Germline V gene data show CDR1 as LNHDA and CDR2 as SQIVND (reference sequence). There are 16 residues in the CDR3. The CDR3, as DNA: TGTGCCAGTAGTTTCCGGGGAGATACTGGGGCCAACGTCCTGACTTTC. Translated, it gives CASSFRGDTGANVLTF. Variable domain in full (rest from reference TRBV19 and TRBJ2-6): DGGITQSPKYLFRKEGQNVTLSCEQNLNHDAMYWYRQDPGQGLRLIYYSQIVNDFQKGDIAEGYSVSREKKESFPLTVTSAQKNPTAFYLCASSFRGDTGANVLTFGAGSRLTVL.

For this clone: The same CDR3 also results from other DNA sequences found in this sample. This chain uses TRBV15 with TRBJ1-2; D is possibly TRBD1 (5 bases). The germline CDR1 and CDR2 sequences are LNHNV and YYDKDF (reference sequence). This CDR3 comprises 14 residues. The V gene lost 5 bases and the J gene lost 2 bases, with 12 bases spanning the gap. The DNA of the CDR3 is TGTGCCACCAGCCGAGGGGACGGAAACTATGGCTACACCTTC. Encoded protein: CATSRGDGNYGYTF.

Regarding this clone: Distinct nucleotide sequences in the sample also encode this CDR3. The chain has TRBV30 and TRBJ1-5, with no clear D. V lost 2 bases and J 1 base, leaving 9 bases between the germline ends. From germline, CDR1 is GTSNPN and CDR2 SVGIG (reference sequence). This CDR3 is 14 amino acids long. In DNA, the CDR3 is TGTGCCTGGAGTCTGGGTCTAAGCAATCAGCCCCAGCATTTT. Protein product: CAWSLGLSNQPQHF.

The V call is TRBV5-1, the J call TRBJ2-1; D assignment may be TRBD1 or TRBD2 (5 bases each). V was clipped by 2 bases and J by 6 bases, with 15 bases between them. Germline loops: CDR1 SGHRS, CDR2 YFSETQ. The CDR3 length is 15 residues. The chain's CDR3 is CASSFGAGNVNEQFF. CDR3 nucleotide sequence: TGCGCCAGCAGCTTCGGGGCCGGAAATGTCAATGAGCAGTTCTTC.

This clone turned up a few times. The gene calls are TRBV6-5 and TRBJ2-5; maybe TRBD1 (5 bases). The CDR3 is 14 residues long. Trimming left V 0 bases short and J 5 bases short, with 10 bases between. CDR1 MNHEY and CDR2 SVGAGI come from the germline V gene. The CDR3 region has the DNA TGTGCCAGCAGTTACTCCAGGGTTTCGGAGACCCAGTACTTC. Translated, it gives CASSYSRVSETQYF.

This clone was found a few times. The chain carries TRBV30 and TRBJ1-4; perhaps TRBD1 as D (5 bases). Trimming removed 5 bases at V and 5 bases at J, with 12 bases between. The CDR3 has 13 amino acids. Germline V CDR1 and CDR2: GTSNPN, SVGIG (reference sequence). CDR3 in amino acids: CAWGRGSNEKLFF. CDR3 DNA: TGTGCCTGGGGAAGGGGAAGCAATGAAAAACTGTTTTTT.

The genes are TRBV18 and TRBJ2-1; the match to TRBD1 covers 7 bases. From germline, CDR1 is KGHSH and CDR2 LQKENI. The CDR3 length is 13 residues. Trimming took 5 bases from V and 8 from J; bases not matched to a gene: 6. In nucleotides, the CDR3 is TGTGCCAGCTCATCACAGGGGCTCCATGAGCAGTTCTTC. Its protein is CASSSQGLHEQFF.

The V call is TRBV11-2, the J call TRBJ2-3; D remains unclear. The CDR3 totals 15 residues. Looked up from germline, CDR1 is SGHAT and CDR2 is FQNNGV. V was pared by 2 bases and J by 0 bases, with 9 bases between. Here the CDR3 reads CASSLMATSTDTQYF. The CDR3 nucleotides read TGTGCCAGCAGCTTAATGGCGACTAGCACAGATACGCAGTATTTT.

The DNA for the CDR3 is TGTGCCAGCAGCCAAGTTTCCCCTGAGAGGGAGACCCAGTACTTC. Translating it yields CASSQVSPERETQYF. This chain uses TRBV4-2 with TRBJ2-5, with no clear D. The ends were cut back, 1 base at V and 5 bases at J, with 14 bases in the middle. The CDR3 spans 15 residues. Looked up from germline, CDR1 is LGHNA and CDR2 is YNFKEQ.

The genes are TRBV30 and TRBJ1-1; D possibly corresponds to TRBD1 (6 bases). V was pared by 2 bases and J by 2 bases, with 12 bases between. The CDR3 covers 14 residues. Germline V CDR1 and CDR2: GTSNPN, SVGIG (reference sequence). The CDR3 nucleotides are TGTGCCTGGAGTATAGGCAGGGGTAACACTGAAGCTTTCTTT. Amino acid sequence: CAWSIGRGNTEAFF.

The chain recombines TRBV25-1 with TRBJ1-2, with a possible D match to TRBD1 (5 bases). Trimming pared 4 bases from V and 5 bases from J, leaving 14 bases between. CDR1 and CDR2 from the germline V gene are MGHDK and SYGVNS. This CDR3 comprises 14 residues. CDR3 in amino acids: CASSADLGGYGYTF. For the CDR3, the DNA is TGTGCCAGCAGTGCAGACCTGGGGGGGTATGGCTACACCTTC.

This rearrangement joins TRBV30 to TRBJ1-5, with 7 positions matching TRBD1. CDR3 length: 15 amino acids. V gave up 3 bases and J gave up 3 bases; unmatched junction bases: 8. The germline V gene encodes CDR1 GTSNPN and CDR2 SVGIG (reference sequence). The CDR3 DNA reads TGTGCCTGGAGCCCCACCGGGACAGACAATCAGCCCCAGCATTTT. This encodes CAWSPTGTDNQPQHF.

This clone is termed medium-sized. The chain couples TRBV7-9 to TRBJ1-2; D call uncertain. Between the trimmed V and J ends, which lost 9 bases and 5 bases, there was a span of 16 bases. Germline V CDR1 and CDR2: SEHNR, FQNEAQ (reference sequence). This CDR3 spans 13 amino acids. The CDR3 DNA follows: TGTGCCAGTCGGGAGGGCCTGGAGTATGGCTACACCTTC. It specifies CASREGLEYGYTF.

The CDR3 region is CASSLSGVGEKLFF. The CDR3 nucleotides are TGTGCCAGCAGTTTAAGTGGGGTCGGGGAAAAACTGTTTTTT. The chain joins TRBV27 to TRBJ1-4; D gene unclear. V lost 2 bases and J lost 8, with 12 bases in between. Germline CDR1 MNHEY, CDR2 SMNVEV (reference sequence). The length of the CDR3 is 14 residues.

J is TRBJ2-2 and V is TRBV5-1; 9 bases are shared with TRBD1. The length of the CDR3 is 18 residues. Germline trimming cut 5 bases from V and 0 bases from J; bases unmatched to any gene: 11. CDR1 is SGHRS, CDR2 YFSETQ, per germline. The CDR3 sequence is CASRDLLGTGSNTGELFF. For the CDR3, the DNA is TGCGCCAGCAGGGACCTCCTCGGGACAGGGTCGAACACCGGGGAGCTGTTTTTT.

The V gene is TRBV7-2, the J gene TRBJ1-5; D is undetermined. CDR1 is SGHTA, CDR2 FQGNSA, per germline. The germline V and J ends were trimmed by 2 bases and 3 bases, with 5 bases remaining between them. The CDR3 totals 13 residues. CDR3 sequence reads: CASSLKANQPQHF. The DNA of the CDR3 is TGTGCCAGCAGCTTAAAGGCCAATCAGCCCCAGCATTTT.

The rearrangement links TRBV9 to TRBJ2-3; 7 nucleotides agree with TRBD2. The V and J ends lost 4 bases and 0 bases, in that order; junction bases with no gene match: 8. The CDR3 covers 16 residues. Germline values: CDR1 SGDLS, CDR2 YYNGEE. DNA of the CDR3: TGTGCCAGCAGCCCCCGGGAGCGGGGAAGCACAGATACGCAGTATTTT. Protein product: CASSPRERGSTDTQYF.